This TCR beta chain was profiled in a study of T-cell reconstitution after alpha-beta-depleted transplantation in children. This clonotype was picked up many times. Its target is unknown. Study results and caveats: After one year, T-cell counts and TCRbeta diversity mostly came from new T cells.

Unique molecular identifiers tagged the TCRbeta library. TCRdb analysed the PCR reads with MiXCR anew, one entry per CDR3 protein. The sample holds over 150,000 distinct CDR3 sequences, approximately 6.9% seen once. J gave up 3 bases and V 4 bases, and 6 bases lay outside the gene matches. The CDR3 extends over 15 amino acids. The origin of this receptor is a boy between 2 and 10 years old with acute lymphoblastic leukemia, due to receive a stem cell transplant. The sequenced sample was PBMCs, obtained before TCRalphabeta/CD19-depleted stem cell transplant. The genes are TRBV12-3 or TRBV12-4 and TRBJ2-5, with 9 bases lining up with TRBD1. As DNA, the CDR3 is TGTGCCAGCAGTTCGTGGTGGACAGGGGAAGAGACCCAGTACTTC. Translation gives CASSSWWTGEETQYF.